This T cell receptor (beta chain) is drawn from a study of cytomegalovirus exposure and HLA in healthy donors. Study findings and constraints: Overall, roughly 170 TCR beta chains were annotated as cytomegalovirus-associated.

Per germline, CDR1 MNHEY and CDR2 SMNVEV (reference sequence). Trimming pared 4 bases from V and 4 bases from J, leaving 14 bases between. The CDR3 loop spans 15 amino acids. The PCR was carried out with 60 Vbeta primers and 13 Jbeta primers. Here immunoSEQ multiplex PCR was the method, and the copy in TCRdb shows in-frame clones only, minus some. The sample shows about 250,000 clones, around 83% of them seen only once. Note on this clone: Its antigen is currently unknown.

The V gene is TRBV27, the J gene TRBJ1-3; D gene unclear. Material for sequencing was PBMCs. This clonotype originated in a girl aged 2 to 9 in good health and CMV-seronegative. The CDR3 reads CASSSRGLSGNTIYF. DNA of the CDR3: TGTGCCAGCAGTTCTCGCGGTCTGTCAGGAAACACCATATATTTT.